What follows is one T cell receptor beta chain and its context. The assay was immunoSEQ multiplex PCR, and TCRdb's table has in-frame clones only and misses some. The repertoire consists of around 73,000 clones, with 90% to 95% occurring once and the leading ten covering under 5.5%. This CDR3 has 15 amino acids. From germline, CDR1 is SGHTA and CDR2 FQGNSA. J gave up 4 bases and V 4 bases, and 4 bases lay outside the gene matches. This entry is derived from a study of technical replicates of blood from a handful of donors. Source material: PBMCs. The TCR was taken from a human donor in good health. Some clones in this sample may be carry-over from other donors' samples. This chain connects TRBV7-2 to TRBJ2-1, with 10 bases fitting TRBD2. CDR3 in DNA: TGTGCCAGCAGCTCCGGACTAGCGGAGTACAATGAGCAGTTCTTC. Amino acids: CASSSGLAEYNEQFF. Variable domain in full (rest from reference TRBV7-2 and TRBJ2-1): GAGVSQSPSNKVTEKGKDVELRCDPISGHTALYWYRQSLGQGLEFLIYFQGNSAPDKSGLPSDRFSAERTGGSVSTLTIQRTQQEDSAVYLCASSSGLAEYNEQFFGPGTRLTVL.